This TCR beta chain was sequenced during a study of shared clonotypes between healthy human individuals. Study as a whole: Those who served as donors were a couple of women and a few men between the ages of 18 and 49.

With 4 bases clipped from V and 1 base from J, the junction kept 7 bases outside the gene matches. The CDR3 runs to 16 residues. Germline loops: CDR1 MNHEY, CDR2 SMNVEV (reference sequence). Profiled with immunoSEQ multiplex PCR; TCRdb holds only in-frame clones, not every one. The sample records some 470,000 clones, 75% to 85% being singletons. The rearrangement links TRBV27 to TRBJ2-5; 9 bases match TRBD2. The sample taken for sequencing was PBMCs. The sequence derives from a woman in her 40s in good health. Some clones in this sample may be carry-over from other donors' samples. CDR3 loop: CASSWGGTSPQETQYF. The CDR3 DNA sequence: TGTGCCAGCAGTTGGGGGGGGACTAGCCCCCAAGAGACCCAGTACTTC.